This is a list of T cell receptor beta chains from one sample in a study of blood T cell repertoires in COVID-19. The protocol was immunoSEQ multiplex PCR, while the TCRdb copy is restricted to in-frame clones and leaves out a portion. The data hold tens of thousands of clones, with around 85% observed a single time. Source material: peripheral blood. The origin of the receptors is a woman between 65 and 79 years old with active or convalescent COVID-19. CDR3s include the opening cysteine and the closing phenylalanine or tryptophan.

J gene,V gene,CDR3 protein
TRBJ2-1,TRBV6-2/TRBV6-3,CASSYGLAGYSYNEQFF
TRBJ2-7,TRBV28,CASSLGGARMYEQYF
TRBJ2-1,TRBV6-5,CASSYGTRPYNEQFF
TRBJ2-1,TRBV19,CASSSNPRTGSEQFF
TRBJ2-2,TRBV7-2,CASSSGITGELFF
TRBJ2-7,TRBV3-1/TRBV3-2,CASSQDLQYYEQYF
TRBJ2-7,TRBV18,CASSRGQGAPIGEQYF
TRBJ1-3,TRBV5-1,CASSTDSGAGNTIYF
TRBJ2-7,TRBV2,CASSYSGATYEQYF
TRBJ2-7,TRBV7-9,CASSPSRASGSYEQYF
TRBJ2-7,TRBV2,CASSGTARDEQYF
TRBJ1-2,TRBV6-2/TRBV6-3,CASSYSESPRRGYTF
TRBJ2-3,TRBV10-1,CASSPRGRTDTQYF
TRBJ1-2,TRBV4-3,CASSQTLNYGYTF
TRBJ2-5,TRBV3-1/TRBV3-2,CASSQGQGAISGTQYF
TRBJ1-2,TRBV28,CASRTGTANYGYTF
TRBJ1-2,TRBV7-2,CASSLVAGLLEGYTF
TRBJ2-7,TRBV19,CASSIRRGEQYF
TRBJ1-6,TRBV13,CASSPRTGLNSPLHF
TRBJ2-1,TRBV7-9,CASSSRNIYNEQFF
TRBJ2-3,TRBV4-2,CASSHSGGAPDTQYF
TRBJ1-4,TRBV5-8,CASSSGQRNEKLFF
TRBJ1-1,TRBV3-1/TRBV3-2,CASSQLGQGGTEAFF
TRBJ2-1,TRBV5-1,CASSSGEWSGGVQFF
TRBJ1-5,TRBV2,CASSEQAGDNQPQHF
TRBJ2-1,TRBV5-4,CASSTRRLAGLGEQFF
TRBJ1-5,TRBV7-9,CASSPRTEDDQPQHF
TRBJ2-2,TRBV7-2,CASSTGQGSFPGELFF
TRBJ1-1,TRBV2,CASSVDLQGRATEAFF